This record covers a single T cell receptor (beta chain). Those enrolled in Seattle joined during active infection and were followed longitudinally afterward. These data originate in a study of blood T cell repertoires in COVID-19. The overall study: T cells, B-cell-depleted T cells, or PBMCs supplied cDNA or gDNA.

The CDR3 contains 15 residues. Per the germline V gene, CDR1 is SEHNR and CDR2 is FQNEAQ (reference sequence). With V trimmed by 4 bases and J by 5 bases, 7 bases remained unmatched. As handled by the study authors: Amplification of reference gene primers was used by the study to estimate nucleated cell counts. Only in-frame clones appear in the TCRdb table, and some are missing; sequencing was by immunoSEQ multiplex PCR. V and J calls and clone size are as listed in that table; D and trimming were resolved from the DNA. The profile shows 150,000 or so clones, about 85% of them singletons. The sample taken for sequencing was peripheral blood. The sequence was obtained from a man between 60 and 75 years old with COVID-19, enrolled during active disease. The chain uses TRBV7-9 and TRBJ2-7; the match to TRBD1 covers 11 bases. The CDR3 DNA sequence: TGTGCCAGCAGCTCGAGGACAGGGGGCATGGACGAGCAGTACTTC. The encoded protein is CASSSRTGGMDEQYF.